The clone carrying this T cell receptor beta chain showed up just a few times. Germline V gives CDR1 SGHVS, CDR2 FQNEAQ. The V and J ends lost 3 bases and 2 bases respectively, with 12 bases between them. The CDR3 is made up of 15 amino acids. The entry originates in a study of blood T cells in healthy people across ages. Primed by a sample-barcoded 5' primer and a J-beta primer mix, a second PCR proceeded for 7 to 11 cycles. MiXCR, run by TCRdb on the 5' RACE reads, gives a single entry per CDR3 protein. The sample has about 580,000 distinct CDR3 sequences; around half are singletons. The specimen sequenced was blood. V is TRBV7-8 and J is TRBJ2-3; D call uncertain. This TCR came from an elderly man in good health. The chain's CDR3 is CASSFPMRSTDTQYF. The CDR3 region has the DNA TGTGCCAGCAGCTTCCCCATGCGGTCCACAGATACGCAGTATTTT.